This T cell receptor (beta chain) was captured in a study of T-cell reconstitution after alpha-beta-depleted transplantation in children. This clonotype was seen a few times. Trimming stripped 5 bases from V and 0 bases from J, with 11 bases between. This CDR3 is 16 amino acids long. Looked up from germline, CDR1 is LNHDA and CDR2 is SQIVND (reference sequence). A TCRbeta library incorporating unique molecular identifiers was prepared. TCRdb independently ran MiXCR on the PCR reads; one entry per CDR3 protein. The sample has about 270,000 distinct CDR3 sequences, around 9.6% seen once. This TCR derives from a human donor who donated a stem cell graft to a child with SCID. The chain uses TRBV19 and TRBJ2-6, with D hard to call. Source: PBMCs from the stem cell graft donor, taken from the stem cell graft. CDR3 nucleotide sequence: TGTGCCAGTAGTTTGGGTAGGGACTCTGGGGCCAACGTCCTGACTTTC. It codes for CASSLGRDSGANVLTF.